Listed here are 4 T cell receptor beta chains from one sample, sequenced in a study of blood T cell repertoires in COVID-19. The protocol was immunoSEQ multiplex PCR, while the TCRdb copy is restricted to in-frame clones and leaves out a portion. In the table there are approximately 46,000 clones, almost 90% of which are singletons. The sample taken for sequencing was peripheral blood. The receptors shown here come from a man in his forties or fifties with active COVID-19.

The chain links TRBV2 to TRBJ1-3; D gene uncertain. The germline gives CDR1 SNHLY, CDR2 FYNNEI. The ends were cut back, 6 bases at V and 3 bases at J, with 6 bases in the middle. The CDR3 spans 12 residues. Here the CDR3 reads CASSLYGNTIYF. DNA of the CDR3: TGTGCCAGCAGCCTGTATGGAAACACCATATATTTT.

The chain couples TRBV6-4 to TRBJ2-3; TRBD2 agrees at 8 bases. The germline gives CDR1 MRHNA, CDR2 SNTAGT. V gave up 3 bases and J gave up 4 bases; unmatched junction bases: 3. The CDR3 contains 14 residues. CDR3 nucleotide sequence: TGTGCCAGCAGTGAGGGACTAGGAGCAGATACGCAGTATTTT. It encodes CASSEGLGADTQYF.

The chain is built from TRBV11-2 and TRBJ2-7; a possible D gene is TRBD1 (6 bases). V was shortened by 4 bases and J by 2 bases, with 15 bases between the two germline ends. The CDR3 sequence is 15 residues long. CDR1 and CDR2 (germline): SGHAT, FQNNGV. The CDR3 loop reads CASSSSRGPAYEQYF. The CDR3, as DNA: TGTGCCAGCAGCTCAAGCAGGGGTCCCGCCTACGAGCAGTACTTC.

V and J are TRBV18 and TRBJ2-2; a weak D match, TRBD2 (5 bases). The CDR3 totals 14 residues. CDR1 and CDR2 (germline): KGHSH, LQKENI. Trimming removed 3 bases at V and 6 bases at J, with 11 bases between. CDR3 sequence reads: CASSPGLRAGELFF. In DNA form, the CDR3 reads TGTGCCAGCTCACCGGGGTTGAGGGCCGGGGAGCTGTTTTTT. Together with reference TRBV18 and TRBJ2-2, the CDR3 gives the full variable domain: NAGVMQNPRHLVRRRGQEARLRCSPMKGHSHVYWYRQLPEEGLKFMVYLQKENIIDESGMPKERFSAEFPKEGPSILRIQQVVRGDSAAYFCASSPGLRAGELFFGEGSRLTVL.